A selection of T cell receptor beta chains follows, all from one sample in a study of shared clonotypes between healthy human individuals. Some clones are missing from TCRdb's copy, which holds only in-frame ones; the method was immunoSEQ multiplex PCR. Here the sample spans roughly 2.6 million clones, approximately 94% being singletons. The specimen sequenced was naive CD4+ T cells sorted from blood. The receptors come from a young man in good health. CDR3s include the opening cysteine and the closing phenylalanine or tryptophan.

TRBV11-3	TRBJ1-1	CASSPGEGNTEAFF
TRBV13	TRBJ2-3	CASSSGLAGLDTQYF
TRBV28	TRBJ2-1	CASSLPWERGRRNEQFF
TRBV5-4	TRBJ2-3	CASSRELASTDTQYF
TRBV6-1	TRBJ2-3	CASSDSGSPTDTQYF
TRBV4-3	TRBJ2-2	CASSRVLAGGNTGELFF
TRBV21-1	TRBJ1-2	CASPALLGNYGYTF
TRBV19	TRBJ2-3	CASSIGGMAGSTDTQYF
TRBV2	TRBJ2-7	CASTQGAGGSYEQYF
TRBV10-3	TRBJ2-7	CAISGRESYEQYF
TRBV6-5	TRBJ1-1	CASRPSGGTEAFF
TRBV14	TRBJ2-7	CASTRGGQYEQYF
TRBV28	TRBJ1-2	CASSFGTGGYGYTF
TRBV18	TRBJ1-2	CASSPLAGGGYTF
TRBV5-6	TRBJ2-1	CASSPFSSYNEQFF
TRBV11-2	TRBJ1-4	CASRPLGATNEKLFF
TRBV5-1	TRBJ2-3	CASSTTGGFGSTDTQYF
TRBV7-2	TRBJ1-5	CASSSTGGDQPQHF
TRBV19	TRBJ2-7	CASSISSGRAVYEQYF
TRBV5-6	TRBJ2-1	CASSLESGGALAGNEQFF
TRBV5-4	TRBJ2-5	CASSLASGGGTQYF
TRBV18	TRBJ2-5	CASSPRGTSGIGETQYF
TRBV9	TRBJ2-5	CASRKVAGESGETQYF
TRBV2	TRBJ2-3	CASRYTDTQYF
TRBV12-5	TRBJ2-1	CASGLAPWERAYNEQFF
TRBV5-4	TRBJ2-7	CASSFSLGANSYEQYF
TRBV19	TRBJ1-4	CASSPGQGRNEKLFF
TRBV11-2	TRBJ2-7	CASSLIRIGRVSYEQYF
TRBV6-5	TRBJ2-5	CASSYSWAGETQYF
TRBV7-8	TRBJ1-2	CASSLEGGVSYGYTF
TRBV5-1	TRBJ1-1	CASSLPDRNTEAFF
TRBV4-1	TRBJ2-3	CASSQDWATGGRTDTQYF
TRBV6-6	TRBJ1-2	CASSYAGAGWYGYTF
TRBV27	TRBJ1-1	CASSSIQGRGTEAFF
TRBV7-2	TRBJ1-2	CASSSQTGGGSGYTF
TRBV10-1	TRBJ2-7	CASSEMRLSGGVSYEQYF
TRBV28	TRBJ2-5	CASRDSPQETQYF
TRBV7-3	TRBJ2-2	CASSLSGPEGSGELFF
TRBV14	TRBJ2-3	CASSVVGGNSPDTQYF
TRBV5-5	TRBJ1-1	CASSLDWGRTEAFF
TRBV18	TRBJ1-1	CASTRGQRNTEAFF
TRBV19	TRBJ2-7	CASSRGLAYEQYF
TRBV7-3	TRBJ2-5	CASSIGGQETQYF
TRBV5-1	TRBJ2-6	CASSLVGTMTSGANVLTF
TRBV6-5	TRBJ2-6	CASLLAGANVLTF
TRBV2	TRBJ2-1	CASSLDRAAYNEQFF
TRBV4-2	TRBJ2-5	CASSQINQGGRQETQYF
TRBV19	TRBJ2-6	CASQRRDRGLGANVLTF
TRBV4-1	TRBJ2-4	CASSQDNLLGNIQYF
TRBV30	TRBJ1-1	CAWSSQVNTEAFF
TRBV5-4	TRBJ2-3	CASSSRQGSDTQYF
TRBV30	TRBJ2-7	CACRDRFYEQYF
TRBV6-4	TRBJ2-1	CASRQRGEYNEQFF
TRBV5-4	TRBJ2-3	CASSSPVTDTQYF
TRBV10-3	TRBJ1-2	CAISTDSTYGYTF